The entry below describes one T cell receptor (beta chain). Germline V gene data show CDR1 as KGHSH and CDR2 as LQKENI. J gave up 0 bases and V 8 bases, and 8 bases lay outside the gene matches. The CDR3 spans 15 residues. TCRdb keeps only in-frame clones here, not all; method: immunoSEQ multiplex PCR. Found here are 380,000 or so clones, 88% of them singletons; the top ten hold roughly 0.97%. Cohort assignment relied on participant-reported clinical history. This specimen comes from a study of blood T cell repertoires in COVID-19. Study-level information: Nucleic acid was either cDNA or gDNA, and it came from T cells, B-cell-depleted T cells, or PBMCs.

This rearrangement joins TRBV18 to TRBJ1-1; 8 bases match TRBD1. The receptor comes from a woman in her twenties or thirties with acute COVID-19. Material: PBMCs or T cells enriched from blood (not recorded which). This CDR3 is CASDRGPELNTEAFF. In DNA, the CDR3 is TGTGCCAGCGACAGGGGCCCTGAATTGAACACTGAAGCTTTCTTT.